A single sample gave rise to the 4 T cell receptor beta chains below, sequenced in a study of T cells in Graves' hyperthyroidism and ophthalmopathy. The source material, RNA transcripts, was used to amplify TCR beta CDR3 regions. During a first-round RT-PCR of the TCR CDR3, the HTBI primer set was used. Each CDR3 protein is one row after TCRdb ran MiXCR on the multiplex PCR reads. Of fewer than 750,000 distinct CDR3 sequences listed, roughly 15% are singletons. The sequenced sample consisted of blood. These receptors were obtained from a woman aged 45-65 years with Graves' ophthalmopathy.

The chain combines TRBV6-2 or TRBV6-3 with TRBJ2-2; the match to TRBD2 covers 7 bases. Germline V lookup: CDR1 MNHEY, CDR2 SVGEGT. This CDR3 comprises 16 residues. After removal of 7 bases from V and 1 base from J, the junction contained 9 bases not matched to a gene. This CDR3 reads CASNNRLAQNTGELFF. CDR3 in DNA: TGTGCCAGCAATAACCGACTAGCACAGAACACCGGGGAGCTGTTTTTT.

This clonotype was detected ten times or more. This chain uses TRBV7-2 with TRBJ2-1; D possibly corresponds to TRBD1 (5 bases). Germline V gene sequence: CDR1 SGHTA, CDR2 FQGNSA. CDR3 size: 13 residues. Trimming cost V 5 bases and J 6 bases, with 11 bases left between them. CDR3: CASSHDSLNEQFF. The CDR3 DNA is TGTGCCAGCAGCCATGACAGCCTCAATGAGCAGTTCTTC.

This clonotype was counted ten times or more. The V and J genes are TRBV28 and TRBJ2-7, with D tentatively TRBD1 (5 bases). The ends were cut back, 4 bases at V and 3 bases at J, with 10 bases in the middle. This CDR3 is 13 amino acids long. Germline V gene data show CDR1 as MDHEN and CDR2 as SYDVKM. CDR3 sequence (DNA): TGTGCCAGCAGTTACCAGGGTAACTACGAGCAGTACTTC. Translation: CASSYQGNYEQYF.

The table lists this clonotype with many counts. The CDR3 is CASSLDLAGVYGYTF. The CDR3 bases are TGTGCCAGCAGCTTAGATTTAGCAGGGGTCTATGGCTACACCTTC. The chain joins TRBV11-2 to TRBJ1-2, with D perhaps matching TRBD1 (6 bases). CDR3 length equals 15 residues. V was clipped by 0 bases and J by 4 bases, with 12 bases between them. The germline gives CDR1 SGHAT, CDR2 FQNNGV. The full variable domain, completed using reference TRBV11-2 and TRBJ1-2, is EAGVAQSPRYKIIEKRQSVAFWCNPISGHATLYWYQQILGQGPKLLIQFQNNGVVDDSQLPKDRFSAERLKGVDSTLKIQPAKLEDSAVYLCASSLDLAGVYGYTFGSGTRLTVV.